Listed below are T cell receptor beta chains from one sample, sequenced in a study of blood T cell repertoires in COVID-19. The table came from immunoSEQ multiplex PCR; TCRdb's copy has only in-frame clones and leaves some out. Among roughly 130,000 clones, roughly 90% were seen once, and the ten largest hold 4% to 5%. Sequenced material: peripheral blood. The receptors come from a man in his sixties with COVID-19, enrolled during active disease. Each CDR3 is given with its conserved first and last residue. The D gene is left open where the match is weak. Expanded clones get a size class; other rows say once, few or many, or leave the size out.

cdr3_aa	cdr3_nt	j_call	d_call	clone_size	v_call
CASSLNDVGNQPQHF	TGTGCCAGTAGCCTAAACGATGTGGGCAATCAGCCCCAGCATTTT	TRBJ1-5	-	few	TRBV19
CASSVDRRNTEAFF	TGTGCCAGCAGCGTTGACAGGAGGAACACTGAAGCTTTCTTT	TRBJ1-1	-	-	TRBV9
CASSRGQSSSYNEQFF	TGTGCCAGCAGCCGCGGACAGTCGAGCTCCTACAATGAGCAGTTCTTC	TRBJ2-1	-	-	TRBV5-4
CASSPPRGDGTEAFF	TGTGCCAGCTCACCACCCAGGGGCGACGGTACTGAAGCTTTCTTT	TRBJ1-1	-	-	TRBV18
CAMGDRGADTQYF	TGTGCCATGGGGGACAGGGGCGCAGATACGCAGTATTTT	TRBJ2-3	TRBD1	-	TRBV10-3
CAWREYVNQPQHF	TGTGCCTGGAGGGAGTATGTCAATCAGCCCCAGCATTTT	TRBJ1-5	-	-	TRBV30
CASSLGTDPTKQYF	TGTGCCAGCAGTTTGGGGACAGATCCTACGAAGCAGTACTTC	TRBJ2-7	TRBD1	-	TRBV28
CASSLGPNGETQYF	TGTGCCAGCAGCTTGGGTCCTAACGGGGAGACCCAGTACTTC	TRBJ2-5	-	-	TRBV5-4
CATSDPGLSSSYNEQFF	TGTGCCACCAGTGACCCCGGACTCTCCAGCTCCTACAATGAGCAGTTCTTC	TRBJ2-1	-	-	TRBV24-1
CASSIRGTSSYNEQFF	TGTGCCAGTAGTATCCGCGGGACGAGCTCCTACAATGAGCAGTTCTTC	TRBJ2-1	-	-	TRBV19
CASSQVRGSYNEQFF	TGCGCCAGCAGCCAAGTTCGAGGGAGTTACAATGAGCAGTTCTTC	TRBJ2-1	-	-	TRBV4-3
CASSLYRDSSEAFF	TGTGCCAGCAGTTTATACCGGGACAGCAGTGAAGCTTTCTTT	TRBJ1-1	TRBD1	-	TRBV27
CASSWGTSGSGDTQYF	TGCGCCAGCAGCTGGGGGACTAGCGGGAGTGGAGATACGCAGTATTTT	TRBJ2-3	TRBD2	-	TRBV5-1